This T cell receptor (beta chain) was captured in a study of T cell clonality in common variable immunodeficiency. Profiling relied on immunoSEQ multiplex PCR, and the TCRdb table lists in-frame clones only, not all of them. The profile covers approximately 12,000 clones, none occurring a single time. General study results and limits: In common variable immunodeficiency, TCR beta chains reportedly carried fewer deletions and N-nucleotide insertions.

Regarding this clone: The antigen is not known.

The sequence came from a human donor with common variable immunodeficiency. Sequenced sample: peripheral blood mononuclear cells.

CDR3 bases read: TGTGCCAGCTCACCTCCCGCCGGGACAGAGTCTGGGGCCAACGTC. It yields the protein CASSPPAGTESGANV. The whole CDR3 reads CASSPPAGTESGANVLTF. V is TRBV18 and J is TRBJ2-6, with 7 positions matching TRBD1. The CDR3 end lies 3 residues beyond the end of the read and is filled in from the germline J gene. The CDR3 covers 18 residues. Germline V gene data show CDR1 as KGHSH and CDR2 as LQKENI. The V gene end was trimmed by 3 bases and the J gene end by 1 base; junction bases not matched to a gene: 9.